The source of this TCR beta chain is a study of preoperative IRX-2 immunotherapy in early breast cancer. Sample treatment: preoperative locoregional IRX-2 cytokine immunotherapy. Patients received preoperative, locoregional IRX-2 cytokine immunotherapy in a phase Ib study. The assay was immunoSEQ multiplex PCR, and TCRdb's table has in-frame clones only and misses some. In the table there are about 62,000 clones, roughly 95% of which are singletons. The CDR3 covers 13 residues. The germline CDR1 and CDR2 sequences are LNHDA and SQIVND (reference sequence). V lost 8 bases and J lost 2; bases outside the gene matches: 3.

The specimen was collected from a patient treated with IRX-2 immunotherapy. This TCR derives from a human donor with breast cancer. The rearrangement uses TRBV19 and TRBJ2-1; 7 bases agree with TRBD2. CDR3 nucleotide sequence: TGTGCCAGTGTAGCGGGTCCCTACAATGAGCAGTTCTTC. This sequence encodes CASVAGPYNEQFF.